This TCR beta chain was sequenced during a study of shared clonotypes between healthy human individuals. On the study more broadly: The donor pool was made up of two women and three men aged 18 to 49.

Every donor was a Caucasian adult from Nashville, Tennessee. Each CD8 memory set brought CD45RO+ cells together with CCR7-negative CD45RA+ TemRA cells. V was clipped by 3 bases and J by 5 bases, with 13 bases between them. The length of the CDR3 is 14 residues. The germline CDR1 and CDR2 sequences are SGHRS and YFSETQ. Authors' data handling: Filtering was not the same, since immunoSEQ gave junction-only sequences without quality scores. The data were produced by immunoSEQ multiplex PCR, yet TCRdb's version contains in-frame clones alone and is incomplete. V and J calls and clone size are copied from that table; D and trimming were computed from the DNA. This table holds a few hundred thousand clones, about 96% found once.

The TCR was taken from a man aged 30-40 years in good health. This sequence joins TRBV5-1 and TRBJ2-3, with D unresolved. Sample: memory CD8+ T cells sorted from blood. Sample subset: CD45RO+ cells pooled with CCR7-negative TemRA cells. CDR3 sequence: CASSWGDWQDTQYF. The DNA for the CDR3 is TGCGCCAGCAGCTGGGGTGATTGGCAAGATACGCAGTATTTT.